These 23 T cell receptor beta chains were sequenced from one sample in a study of blood T cell repertoires in COVID-19. Using immunoSEQ multiplex PCR, the repertoire was profiled, and TCRdb retains in-frame clones only, with some absent. The sample lists roughly 250,000 clones; approximately 86% were seen once. Specimen: PBMCs or T cells enriched from blood (not recorded which). The receptors were gathered from a woman younger than 45 with acute COVID-19.

The genes are TRBV7-2 and TRBJ1-2; tentatively, D is TRBD1 (5 bases). Germline V gene data show CDR1 as SGHTA and CDR2 as FQGNSA. This CDR3 contains 15 residues. V was trimmed by 4 bases and J by 2 bases, leaving 14 bases between them. The CDR3 coding sequence is TGTGCCAGCAGCTCCGTCGGGGGTACAAACTATGGCTACACCTTC. It translates to CASSSVGGTNYGYTF.

In regard to this clone: Other nucleotide sequences in the sample specify the same CDR3. V is TRBV7-9 and J is TRBJ2-7; D is unresolved. This CDR3 comprises 13 residues. Germline lookup yields CDR1 SEHNR and CDR2 FQNEAQ (reference sequence). The germline V and J ends were trimmed by 2 bases and 0 bases, with 5 bases remaining between them. The CDR3 bases are TGTGCCAGCAGCTTATCGGGCTCCTACGAGCAGTACTTC. Protein sequence: CASSLSGSYEQYF. The full variable domain, with the rest looked up from reference TRBV7-9 and TRBJ2-7, is DTGVSQNPRHKITKRGQNVTFRCDPISEHNRLYWYRQTLGQGPEFLTYFQNEAQLEKSRLLSDRFSAERPKGSFSTLEIQRTEQGDSAMYLCASSLSGSYEQYFGPGTRLTVT.

The chain combines TRBV19 with TRBJ2-5, with D tentatively TRBD2 (7 bases). Trimming took off 0 bases at V and 6 bases at J, with 17 bases between the two ends. Germline CDR1 reads LNHDA; CDR2 reads SQIVND (reference sequence). The CDR3 has 16 amino acids. The CDR3, as DNA: TGTGCCAGTAGTATAGAGGGAGGGGACAAGACTCAGACCCAGTACTTC. Its protein is CASSIEGGDKTQTQYF.

The V gene is TRBV5-4, the J gene TRBJ1-6; D is possibly TRBD1 (6 bases). Between the trimmed V and J ends, which lost 1 base and 10 bases, there was a span of 9 bases. The V gene's germline CDR1 is SGHNT and CDR2 YYREEE (reference sequence). There are 13 residues in the CDR3. CDR3 coding DNA: TGTGCCAGCAGCTTGCAGGGGTACTCACCCCTCCACTTT. It encodes CASSLQGYSPLHF.

The genes are TRBV19 and TRBJ1-1; 8 bases align to TRBD1. Germline CDR1 and CDR2: LNHDA and SQIVND (reference sequence). The length of the CDR3 is 18 residues. The J segment lost 0 bases and the V segment lost 5 bases, leaving 14 bases of the junction unmatched. The CDR3 DNA is TGTGCCAGTAGTGTGTCCAGGGGGCGCGCCCCAATGAACACTGAAGCTTTCTTT. Its translation is CASSVSRGRAPMNTEAFF. Filled out from reference TRBV19 and TRBJ1-1, the complete variable domain reads DGGITQSPKYLFRKEGQNVTLSCEQNLNHDAMYWYRQDPGQGLRLIYYSQIVNDFQKGDIAEGYSVSREKKESFPLTVTSAQKNPTAFYLCASSVSRGRAPMNTEAFFGQGTRLTVV.

The chain employs TRBV29-1 and TRBJ2-6, with TRBD1 identical over 7 bases. The CDR3 loop spans 19 amino acids. V gave up 4 bases and J gave up 3 bases; unmatched junction bases: 18. Per the germline V gene, CDR1 is SQVTM and CDR2 is ANQGSEA. CDR3 residues: CSVVLWWDSDQGGANVLTF. DNA of the CDR3: TGCAGCGTTGTATTATGGTGGGACAGCGACCAGGGTGGGGCCAACGTCCTGACTTTC.

V gene TRBV19 combines with J gene TRBJ1-1, with D possibly matching TRBD1 (6 bases). Between the trimmed V and J ends, which lost 4 bases and 10 bases, there was a span of 25 bases. The germline V gene has CDR1 LNHDA and CDR2 SQIVND (reference sequence). This CDR3 has 16 residues. The CDR3, as DNA: TGTGCCAGTAGTACGGGACTAATGCCCAGGGGCGCGGGAGCTTTCTTT. It yields the protein CASSTGLMPRGAGAFF.

This rearrangement joins TRBV3-1 (or the pseudogene TRBV3-2) to TRBJ1-1; 9 positions agree with TRBD1. The CDR3 is made up of 15 amino acids. Germline V gene lookup returns CDR1 LGHDT and CDR2 YNNKEL (reference sequence). J lost 10 bases, V lost 5 bases, and 14 bases had no gene match. CDR3 nucleotide sequence: TGTGCCAGCAGCTTCCGGGACAGGGAATCAATTATAGCTTTCTTT. The encoded protein is CASSFRDRESIIAFF.

This chain joins TRBV6-5 and TRBJ1-2; TRBD1 matches at 7 bases. Germline assignment: CDR1 MNHEY and CDR2 SVGAGI. J was trimmed by 5 bases and V by 8 bases; bases with no gene match: 11. The CDR3 has 14 amino acids. This CDR3 is CASRLGTGVYGYTF. CDR3 in DNA: TGTGCCAGCCGGTTGGGTACAGGGGTTTATGGCTACACCTTC.

The chain couples TRBV7-6 to TRBJ2-1, with TRBD2 matching over 9 bases. CDR1 and CDR2 (germline): SGHVS, FNYEAQ. V shed 1 base, J shed 6 bases, and the junction held 16 bases outside the gene matches. The CDR3 consists of 19 residues. The chain's CDR3 is CASSLVTRSAGGERNEQFF. Here the CDR3 DNA reads TGTGCCAGCAGCTTAGTCACTCGGAGTGCGGGAGGGGAGCGCAATGAGCAGTTCTTC.

The V gene is TRBV18, the J gene TRBJ1-2; D gene ambiguous. The V gene lost 3 bases and the J gene lost 1 base, with 15 bases spanning the gap. Per germline, CDR1 KGHSH and CDR2 LQKENI. This CDR3 has 16 residues. CDR3: CASSPRKGVDNYGYTF. The CDR3 DNA follows: TGTGCCAGCTCACCGAGAAAGGGAGTGGATAACTATGGCTACACCTTC.

The V call is TRBV23-1, the J call TRBJ1-4; the D gene is possibly TRBD1 (5 bases). TRBV23-1 carries the ORF label, with uncertain function. CDR3 length: 15 residues. Trimming took off 2 bases at V and 6 bases at J, with 13 bases between the two ends. CDR3 coding DNA: TGCGCCAGCAGTCAACTCAGGGCGCCTGATGAAAAACTGTTTTTT. Amino acid sequence: CASSQLRAPDEKLFF.

CDR3 region: CASSPEGGRSPLHF. The CDR3 DNA reads as TGTGCCAGCTCTCCAGAAGGGGGCCGATCACCCCTCCACTTT. The chain recombines TRBV18 with TRBJ1-6, with 7 bases fitting TRBD1. V was pared by 6 bases and J by 10 bases, with 9 bases of the junction left unmatched. Per the germline V gene, CDR1 is KGHSH and CDR2 is LQKENI. The CDR3 has 14 amino acids. The full variable domain, its missing parts supplied by reference TRBV18 and TRBJ1-6, is NAGVMQNPRHLVRRRGQEARLRCSPMKGHSHVYWYRQLPEEGLKFMVYLQKENIIDESGMPKERFSAEFPKEGPSILRIQQVVRGDSAAYFCASSPEGGRSPLHFGNGTRLTVT.

The chain is built from TRBV4-2 and TRBJ2-7; 10 nucleotides match TRBD1. The CDR3 is 15 amino acids. Germline trimming cut 2 bases from V and 4 bases from J; bases unmatched to any gene: 5. Per the germline V gene, CDR1 is LGHNA and CDR2 is YNFKEQ. The CDR3 spells CASSQPGTGVYEQYF. DNA of the CDR3: TGTGCCAGCAGCCAACCCGGGACAGGGGTTTACGAGCAGTACTTC.

Here the CDR3 reads CAIRGGAGAMDEQFF. The CDR3 DNA reads as TGTGCCATCAGGGGGGGCGCGGGAGCTATGGATGAGCAGTTCTTC. The chain combines TRBV10-3 with TRBJ2-1; TRBD2 might be the D (7 bases). The CDR3 has 15 residues. Trimming took off 6 bases at V and 8 bases at J, with 20 bases between the two ends. Germline lookup yields CDR1 ENHRY and CDR2 SYGVKD.

This clone was detected only once. The V and J genes are TRBV3-1 (or the pseudogene TRBV3-2) and TRBJ2-1; D is ambiguous. V was pared by 4 bases and J by 5 bases, with 15 bases between. CDR3 length: 15 amino acids. Germline V lookup: CDR1 LGHDT, CDR2 YNNKEL (reference sequence). For the CDR3, the DNA is TGTGCCAGCAGCCTCCAGTACGGGTGGAACAATGAGCAGTTCTTC. Protein: CASSLQYGWNNEQFF.

The rearrangement joins TRBV5-5 to TRBJ2-7, with a weak D call TRBD2 (5 bases). The CDR3 is 15 amino acids. Germline-derived CDR1 and CDR2 are SGHKS and YYEKEE (reference sequence). The germline V and J ends were trimmed by 0 bases and 3 bases, with 13 bases remaining between them. The CDR3: CASSLVSGEHYEQYF. The CDR3 region has the DNA TGTGCCAGCAGCTTGGTTTCCGGGGAACACTACGAGCAGTACTTC.

This chain connects TRBV9 to TRBJ2-7, with 8 nucleotides matching TRBD2. Germline CDR1 reads SGDLS; CDR2 reads YYNGEE. This CDR3 has 14 residues. The trim removed 5 bases at V and 2 bases at J, leaving 6 bases unmatched. The CDR3, as DNA: TGTGCCAGCAGGGCGACTAGCGAGCCCTACGAGCAGTACTTC. Translating it yields CASRATSEPYEQYF.

This rearrangement joins TRBV7-8 to TRBJ2-1, with a weak D call TRBD2 (5 bases). The germline V gene encodes CDR1 SGHVS and CDR2 FQNEAQ. Trimming shortened V by 1 base and J by 3 bases, and 10 bases separated the two germline ends. CDR3 size: 15 residues. The CDR3, as DNA: TGTGCCAGCAGCTTAGATAGAGCGGACTACAATGAGCAGTTCTTC. Translation: CASSLDRADYNEQFF.

This chain uses TRBV24-1 with TRBJ2-5; D is perhaps TRBD1 (5 bases). Germline-derived CDR1 and CDR2 are KGHDR and SFDVKD. V lost 3 bases and J 5 bases, leaving 15 bases between the germline ends. This CDR3 has 15 residues. CDR3 region: CATSDGEGAGETQYF. CDR3 nucleotide sequence: TGTGCCACCAGTGATGGGGAAGGGGCAGGGGAGACCCAGTACTTC.

This sequence joins TRBV2 and TRBJ2-3, with D perhaps TRBD2 (7 bases). CDR3 length equals 15 residues. Germline V CDR1 and CDR2: SNHLY, FYNNEI. Trimming left V 4 bases short and J 4 bases short, with 15 bases between. CDR3 protein: CASSVRGGRADTQYF. The CDR3 coding sequence is TGTGCCAGCAGTGTCCGCGGGGGCCGGGCAGATACGCAGTATTTT.

The gene calls are TRBV9 and TRBJ2-2, with D perhaps TRBD1 (6 bases). The germline gives CDR1 SGDLS, CDR2 YYNGEE. This CDR3 has 15 residues. Trimming took off 4 bases at V and 6 bases at J, with 16 bases between the two ends. In DNA, the CDR3 is TGTGCCAGCAGCCGAGTTATTGGGGGCGCCGGGGAGCTGTTTTTT. It specifies CASSRVIGGAGELFF.

This sequence joins TRBV2 and TRBJ2-7; 9 nucleotides align to TRBD1. The CDR3 runs 13 residues. Looked up from germline, CDR1 is SNHLY and CDR2 is FYNNEI. Trimming took 10 bases from V and 0 from J; bases not matched to a gene: 4. The CDR3 here is CAIGTGPSYEQYF. CDR3 DNA: TGTGCCATAGGGACAGGGCCCTCCTACGAGCAGTACTTC.